The clone carrying this T cell receptor beta chain was counted a few times. The data belong to a study of cytomegalovirus exposure and HLA in healthy donors. This CDR3 spans 13 amino acids. The germline V gene has CDR1 SGDLS and CDR2 YYNGEE. Trimming took off 4 bases at V and 6 bases at J, with 13 bases between the two ends. The PCR employed 60 Vbeta primers together with 13 Jbeta primers. Sequencing used immunoSEQ multiplex PCR; TCRdb keeps in-frame clones, though not all of them. The sample lists approximately 150,000 clones, just over 75% occurring once. The J gene is TRBJ1-2, the V gene TRBV9, with TRBD1 as a possible D gene (5 bases). Sequencing was carried out using PBMCs. The source is a man between 40 and 49 years old in good health and CMV-seronegative. CDR3 bases: TGTGCCAGCAGCAAGGGACTGATAGATGGCTACACCTTC. It encodes CASSKGLIDGYTF. Using reference TRBV9 and TRBJ1-2 for the parts outside the CDR3, the full variable domain is DSGVTQTPKHLITATGQRVTLRCSPRSGDLSVYWYQQSLDQGLQFLIQYYNGEERAKGNILERFSAQQFPDLHSELNLSSLELGDSALYFCASSKGLIDGYTFGSGTRLTVV.